This passage covers 16 T cell receptor beta chains from one sample sequenced in a study of T cell repertoires in cytomegalovirus infection. Antigens for these TCRs are unknown. MiXCR, applied by TCRdb to the reads, yields one record per CDR3 protein. The table includes over 45,000 distinct CDR3 sequences, 15% to 25% detected once. Sample: CD8+ T cells from cultured PBMCs, taken from culture after CMV antigen stimulation. The origin of the receptors is a human donor in good health (CMV status not recorded). Some clones in this sample may be carry-over from other donors' samples.

This chain uses TRBV29-1 with TRBJ1-2; D possibly corresponds to TRBD1 (6 bases). V lost 6 bases and J 0 bases, leaving 8 bases between the germline ends. Germline V lookup: CDR1 SQVTM, CDR2 ANQGSEA. The CDR3 loop spans 12 amino acids. CDR3 nucleotides: TGCAGCGTCTCAGGGGCTAACTATGGCTACACCTTC. Its translation: CSVSGANYGYTF.

This clonotype occurred a few times. This chain uses TRBV15 with TRBJ2-7; no firm D call. CDR1 and CDR2 (germline): LNHNV, YYDKDF (reference sequence). The CDR3 consists of 14 residues. V dropped 3 bases and J dropped 0 bases, with 9 bases sitting between them. Here the CDR3 reads CATSRSIFSYEQYF. The DNA for the CDR3 is TGTGCCACCAGCAGGAGTATATTCTCCTACGAGCAGTACTTC.

This clonotype has just a few counts. The gene calls are TRBV7-2 and TRBJ1-4; the D is unclear. The germline V gene has CDR1 SGHTA and CDR2 FQGNSA. CDR3 size: 14 residues. The ends were cut back, 2 bases at V and 0 bases at J, with 4 bases in the middle. The CDR3 region is CASSLLTTNEKLFF. The CDR3 region has the DNA TGTGCCAGCAGCTTACTTACAACTAATGAAAAACTGTTTTTT.

Only a few counts were recorded for this clonotype. V usage is TRBV6-1 and J usage is TRBJ1-2, with D tentatively TRBD1 (5 bases). Germline V gene lookup returns CDR1 MNHNS and CDR2 SASEGT. CDR3 length equals 13 residues. Trimming cost V 6 bases and J 4 bases, with 12 bases left between them. This CDR3 is CASRPGTVYGYTF. The CDR3 DNA follows: TGTGCCAGCAGACCAGGGACGGTCTATGGCTACACCTTC.

This clonotype has a handful of counts. The chain has TRBV7-2 and TRBJ2-3; D uncertain. V gave up 4 bases and J gave up 2 bases, with 7 bases separating them. There are 13 residues in the CDR3. CDR1 and CDR2 from the germline V gene are SGHTA and FQGNSA. The DNA of the CDR3 is TGTACCAGCAGCTCCGACATCACAGATACGCAGTATTTT. Amino acid sequence: CTSSSDITDTQYF. The complete variable domain, with remaining parts taken from reference TRBV7-2 and TRBJ2-3, reads GAGVSQSPSNKVTEKGKDVELRCDPISGHTALYWYRQSLGQGLEFLIYFQGNSAPDKSGLPSDRFSAERTGGSVSTLTIQRTQQEDSAVYLCTSSSDITDTQYFGPGTRLTVL.

The chain uses TRBV4-1 and TRBJ2-1; D may be TRBD2 (6 bases). The V gene lost 1 base and the J gene lost 8 bases, with 12 bases spanning the gap. The CDR3 spans 14 residues. CDR1 and CDR2 from the germline V gene are MGHRA and YSYEKL. Here the CDR3 reads CASSQVDGSYEQFF. The CDR3 DNA reads TGCGCCAGCAGCCAAGTAGACGGGAGCTATGAGCAGTTCTTC.

This clonotype was detected a few times. V is TRBV15 and J is TRBJ2-7; the match to TRBD2 covers 8 bases. CDR1 and CDR2 (germline): LNHNV, YYDKDF (reference sequence). The V segment lost 5 bases and the J segment 4 bases; nucleotides outside the gene matches: 7. The CDR3 is 14 amino acids. For the CDR3, the DNA is TGTGCCACCAGCCCCCGGGGGGGGCGATACGAGCAGTACTTC. The encoded protein is CATSPRGGRYEQYF.

This chain joins TRBV6-2 or TRBV6-3 and TRBJ1-1; D is unresolved. The CDR3 runs 13 residues. V lost 6 bases, J lost 1 base, and 9 bases lay in between. Per germline, CDR1 MNHEY and CDR2 SVGEGT. Here the CDR3 reads CASSPAGNTEAFF. CDR3 DNA: TGTGCCAGCAGCCCGGCGGGGAACACTGAAGCTTTCTTT.

This clonotype has a handful of counts. The chain couples TRBV7-8 to TRBJ1-5; a possible D gene is TRBD1 (5 bases). This CDR3 region has 15 residues. V was cut by 5 bases and J by 3 bases, with 14 bases left in between. From germline, CDR1 is SGHVS and CDR2 FQNEAQ. This CDR3 reads CASSLRGVINQPQHF. CDR3 bases: TGTGCCAGCAGCCTTCGGGGGGTGATCAATCAGCCCCAGCATTTT.

The chain carries TRBV28 and TRBJ2-3; 7 nucleotides align to TRBD1. The CDR3 is made up of 16 amino acids. Germline CDR1 and CDR2: MDHEN and SYDVKM. Trimming at V came to 4 bases and at J to 4 bases, leaving 11 bases not matched to a gene. The CDR3 region has the DNA TGTGCCAGCAGTTACCTCGACAGGGTTGGGGCAGATACGCAGTATTTT. This gives the protein CASSYLDRVGADTQYF.

The V gene is TRBV7-2, the J gene TRBJ2-1, with 8 nucleotides matching TRBD1. The junction had 8 bases not matched to a gene; V was cut back by 5 bases and J by 11 bases. CDR1 and CDR2 from the germline V gene are SGHTA and FQGNSA. The CDR3 sequence is 13 residues long. CDR3 residues: CASSPRTGLKQFF. In DNA, the CDR3 is TGTGCCAGCAGCCCCCGGACAGGGCTTAAGCAGTTCTTC.

CDR3 DNA sequence: TGTGCCAGCAGCTTATATCGGGACACCCTTTACCAGGCTGAAGCTTTCTTT. Amino acid sequence: CASSLYRDTLYQAEAFF. The chain carries TRBV7-6 and TRBJ1-1, with D possibly TRBD1 on 6 matching bases. V was pared by 2 bases and J by 6 bases, with 22 bases between. CDR1 is SGHVS and CDR2 is FNYEAQ in the germline V gene. The CDR3 sequence is 17 residues long.

The chain links TRBV19 to TRBJ2-1; D unresolved. CDR1 is LNHDA and CDR2 is SQIVND in the germline V gene (reference sequence). This CDR3 spans 11 amino acids. Between the trimmed V and J ends, which lost 7 bases and 9 bases, there was a span of 10 bases. The CDR3 spells CASIVGSEQFF. DNA for the CDR3: TGTGCCAGTATAGTAGGAAGTGAGCAGTTCTTC.

This clonotype has just a few counts. The chain carries TRBV6-5 and TRBJ2-2; perhaps TRBD2 as D (6 bases). Germline V gene lookup returns CDR1 MNHEY and CDR2 SVGAGI. CDR3 size: 14 residues. The V and J ends lost 7 bases and 4 bases respectively, with 13 bases between them. Written as DNA, the CDR3 is TGTGCCAGCACCCTGGGGGGTGGCACCGGGGAGCTGTTTTTT. It yields the protein CASTLGGGTGELFF.

This clonotype was picked up a small number of times. The genes are TRBV12-3 or TRBV12-4 and TRBJ2-2, with D hard to call. CDR3 length equals 15 residues. V was pared by 6 bases and J by 5 bases, with 16 bases between. The chain's CDR3 is CASRKGEDMTGELFF. The CDR3 nucleotides are TGTGCCAGCAGAAAAGGCGAGGATATGACCGGGGAGCTGTTTTTT.

This clonotype was picked up a small number of times. The chain uses TRBV7-9 and TRBJ2-3; TRBD2 matches 8 bases. Germline V gene sequence: CDR1 SEHNR, CDR2 FQNEAQ (reference sequence). Trimming removed 5 bases from V and 3 bases from J; junction bases left unmatched: 10. The CDR3 runs 16 residues. CDR3 coding DNA: TGTGCCAGCAGCCCCCTAGGGACTAGGAGGACAGATACGCAGTATTTT. The encoded protein is CASSPLGTRRTDTQYF.